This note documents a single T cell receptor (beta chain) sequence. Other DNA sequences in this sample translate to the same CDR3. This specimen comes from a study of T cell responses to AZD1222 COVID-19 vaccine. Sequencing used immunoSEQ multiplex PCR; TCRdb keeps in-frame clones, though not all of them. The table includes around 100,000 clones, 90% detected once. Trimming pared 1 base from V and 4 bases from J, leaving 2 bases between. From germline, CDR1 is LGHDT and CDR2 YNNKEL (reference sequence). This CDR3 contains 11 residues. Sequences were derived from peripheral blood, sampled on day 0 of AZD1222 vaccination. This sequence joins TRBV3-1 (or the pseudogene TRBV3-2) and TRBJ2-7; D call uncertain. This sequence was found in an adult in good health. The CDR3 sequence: CASSQGYEQYF. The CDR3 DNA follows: TGTGCCAGCAGCCAAGGGTACGAGCAGTACTTC.